The following is a TCR beta chain sequence with its context. The source of the sample is a study of technical replicates of blood from several donors. Measured with immunoSEQ multiplex PCR; TCRdb has only the in-frame clones, and not every one. The repertoire holds about 75,000 clones, with nearly 98% as singletons. The V gene's germline CDR1 is LNHNV and CDR2 YYDKDF (reference sequence). The CDR3 consists of 18 residues. The V and J ends lost 0 bases and 2 bases respectively, with 19 bases between them. This receptor was identified in a human donor in good health. The gene calls are TRBV15 and TRBJ1-2; tentative D call: TRBD1 (5 bases). The specimen was T cells isolated from PBMCs. The CDR3 is CATSRDLGSDSINYGYTF. In nucleotides, the CDR3 is TGTGCCACCAGCAGAGATTTGGGATCAGACAGCATCAACTATGGCTACACCTTC.